The 3 T cell receptor beta chains reported below all come from one sample, sequenced in a study of shared clonotypes between healthy human individuals. The table came from immunoSEQ multiplex PCR; TCRdb's copy has only in-frame clones and leaves some out. The table has 2 million to 2.5 million clones, 90% to 95% seen once; the top ten hold 0.35% to 0.45%. The specimen was naive CD4+ T cells from PBMCs. Subset: CD45RA+ positively selected. The origin of the receptors is a man aged 18 to 30 in good health. Some clones in this sample may be carry-over from other donors' samples.

CDR3 sequence (DNA): TGTGCCAGCAGCGAGAATGTTGGGGCCAACGTCCTGACTTTC. Translating gives CASSENVGANVLTF. The chain is built from TRBV7-8 and TRBJ2-6, with D unclear. The CDR3 contains 14 residues. Trimming took 5 bases from V and 3 from J, leaving 8 bases between them. Germline CDR1 is SGHVS and CDR2 is FQNEAQ. The complete variable domain, with remaining parts taken from reference TRBV7-8 and TRBJ2-6, reads GAGVSQSPRYKVAKRGQDVALRCDPISGHVSLFWYQQALGQGPEFLTYFQNEAQLDKSGLPSDRFFAERPEGSVSTLKIQRTQQEDSAVYLCASSENVGANVLTFGAGSRLTVL.

The chain recombines TRBV6-1 with TRBJ1-4; possibly TRBD1 for D (6 bases). The CDR3 covers 14 residues. Germline assignment: CDR1 MNHNS and CDR2 SASEGT. Trimming stripped 8 bases from V and 3 bases from J, with 13 bases between. In nucleotides, the CDR3 is TGTGCCAGCCGAGAGGGGGTGGCTAATGAAAAACTGTTTTTT. It encodes CASREGVANEKLFF.

A remark on this clone: Other DNA sequences in this specimen translate into the identical CDR3. The rearrangement links TRBV4-1 to TRBJ2-2, with 8 bases matching TRBD2. The J segment lost 0 bases and the V segment lost 4 bases, leaving 1 base of the junction unmatched. The germline CDR1 and CDR2 sequences are MGHRA and YSYEKL. This CDR3 contains 15 residues. The DNA for the CDR3 is TGCGCCAGCAGCCTGGGACTAGCGAACACCGGGGAGCTGTTTTTT. Its translation: CASSLGLANTGELFF.